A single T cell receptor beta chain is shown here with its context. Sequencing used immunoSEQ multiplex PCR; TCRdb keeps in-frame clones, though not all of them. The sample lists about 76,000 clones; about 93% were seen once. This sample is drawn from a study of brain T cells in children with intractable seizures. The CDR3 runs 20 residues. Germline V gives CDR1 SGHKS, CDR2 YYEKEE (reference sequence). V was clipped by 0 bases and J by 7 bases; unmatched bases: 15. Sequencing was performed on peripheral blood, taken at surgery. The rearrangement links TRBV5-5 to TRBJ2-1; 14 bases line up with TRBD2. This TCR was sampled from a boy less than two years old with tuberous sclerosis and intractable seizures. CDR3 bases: TGTGCCAGCAGCTTGGGTGGACTAGCGGGAGGAATTAGGGTAAGGAATGAGCAGTTCTTC. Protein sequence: CASSLGGLAGGIRVRNEQFF.